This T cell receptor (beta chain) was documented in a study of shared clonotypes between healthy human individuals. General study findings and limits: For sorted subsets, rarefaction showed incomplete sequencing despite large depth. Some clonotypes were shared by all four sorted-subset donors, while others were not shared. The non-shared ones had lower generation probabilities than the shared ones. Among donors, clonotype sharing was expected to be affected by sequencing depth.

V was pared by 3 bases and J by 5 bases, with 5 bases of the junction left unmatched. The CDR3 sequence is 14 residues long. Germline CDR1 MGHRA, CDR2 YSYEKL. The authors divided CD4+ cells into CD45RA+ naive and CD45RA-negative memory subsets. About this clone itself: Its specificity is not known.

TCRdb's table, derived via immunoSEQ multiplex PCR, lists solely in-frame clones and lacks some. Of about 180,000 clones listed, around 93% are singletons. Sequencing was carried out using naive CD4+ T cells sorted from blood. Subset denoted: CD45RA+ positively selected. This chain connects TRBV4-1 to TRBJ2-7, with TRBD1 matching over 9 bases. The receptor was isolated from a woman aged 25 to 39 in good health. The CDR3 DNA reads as TGCGCCAGCAGCCAGGGACAGGGAACCGACGAGCAGTACTTC. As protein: CASSQGQGTDEQYF.